The entry that follows covers one T cell receptor (beta chain) sequence. It was with a sample-barcoded 5' primer and a J-beta primer mix that a second PCR of roughly 7 to 12 cycles was run. TCRdb analysed the 5' RACE reads with MiXCR anew, one entry per CDR3 protein. This table holds 1 million to 1.2 million distinct CDR3 sequences, around two fifths found once. The data are from a study of blood T cells in healthy people across ages. Germline values: CDR1 DFQATT, CDR2 SNEGSKA (reference sequence). The V gene end was trimmed by 2 bases and the J gene end by 3 bases; junction bases not matched to a gene: 2. There are 14 residues in the CDR3.

The receptor was isolated from a man younger than 30 in good health. What was sequenced was blood. This chain links TRBV20-1 with TRBJ1-4; 8 nucleotides line up with TRBD1. The CDR3 DNA reads as TGCAGTGCTAGACAGGGGGCCTCTAATGAAAAACTGTTTTTT. It yields the protein CSARQGASNEKLFF.